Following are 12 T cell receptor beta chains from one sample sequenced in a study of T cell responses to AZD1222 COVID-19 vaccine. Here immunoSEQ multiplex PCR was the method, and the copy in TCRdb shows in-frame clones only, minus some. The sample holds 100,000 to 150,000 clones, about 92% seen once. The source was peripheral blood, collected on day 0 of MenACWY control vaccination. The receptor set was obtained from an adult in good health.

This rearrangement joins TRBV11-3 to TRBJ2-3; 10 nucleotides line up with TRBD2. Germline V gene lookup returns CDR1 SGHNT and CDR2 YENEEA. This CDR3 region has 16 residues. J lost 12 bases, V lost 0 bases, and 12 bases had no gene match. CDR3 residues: CASSLDLLAGDPDQYF. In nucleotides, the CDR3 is TGTGCCAGCAGCTTAGATCTCCTAGCGGGAGACCCGGATCAGTATTTT.

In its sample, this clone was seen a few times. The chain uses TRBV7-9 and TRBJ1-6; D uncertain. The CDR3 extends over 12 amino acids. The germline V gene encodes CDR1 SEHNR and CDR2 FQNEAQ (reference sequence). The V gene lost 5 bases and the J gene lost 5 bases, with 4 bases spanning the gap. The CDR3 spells CASSRNNSPLHF. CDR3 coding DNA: TGTGCCAGCAGCCGTAATAATTCACCCCTCCACTTT.

For the CDR3, the DNA is TGTGCCAGTACCATAGGGGCGGGCCCTAATTCACCCCTCCACTTT. Translated, it gives CASTIGAGPNSPLHF. The rearrangement links TRBV19 to TRBJ1-6; D may be TRBD1 (5 bases). The CDR3 spans 15 residues. V lost 7 bases and J lost 6, with 16 bases in between. Germline assignment: CDR1 LNHDA and CDR2 SQIVND (reference sequence).

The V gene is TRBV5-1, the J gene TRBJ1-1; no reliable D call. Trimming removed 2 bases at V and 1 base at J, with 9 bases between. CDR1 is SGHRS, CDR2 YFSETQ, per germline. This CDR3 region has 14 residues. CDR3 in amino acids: CASSFGTTNTEAFF. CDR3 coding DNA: TGCGCCAGCAGCTTCGGCACGACGAACACTGAAGCTTTCTTT.

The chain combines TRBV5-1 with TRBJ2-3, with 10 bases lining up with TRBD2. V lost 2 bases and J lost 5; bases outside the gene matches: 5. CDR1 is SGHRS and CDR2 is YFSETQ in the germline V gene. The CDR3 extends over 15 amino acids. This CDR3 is CASSLAGGPGDTQYF. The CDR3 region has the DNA TGCGCCAGCAGCTTAGCGGGGGGGCCTGGAGATACGCAGTATTTT.

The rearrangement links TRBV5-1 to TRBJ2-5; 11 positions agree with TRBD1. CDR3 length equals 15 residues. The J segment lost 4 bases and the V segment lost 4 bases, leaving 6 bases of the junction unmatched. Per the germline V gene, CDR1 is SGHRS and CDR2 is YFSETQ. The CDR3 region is CASSAGTGGRETQYF. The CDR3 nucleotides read TGCGCCAGCAGCGCAGGGACAGGGGGAAGAGAGACCCAGTACTTC.

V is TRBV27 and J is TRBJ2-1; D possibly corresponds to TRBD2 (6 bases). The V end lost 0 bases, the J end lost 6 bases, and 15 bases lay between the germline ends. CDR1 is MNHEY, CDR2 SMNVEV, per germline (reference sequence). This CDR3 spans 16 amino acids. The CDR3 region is CASSLSQGGLGNEQFF. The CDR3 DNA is TGTGCCAGCAGTTTATCCCAGGGAGGATTAGGCAATGAGCAGTTCTTC.

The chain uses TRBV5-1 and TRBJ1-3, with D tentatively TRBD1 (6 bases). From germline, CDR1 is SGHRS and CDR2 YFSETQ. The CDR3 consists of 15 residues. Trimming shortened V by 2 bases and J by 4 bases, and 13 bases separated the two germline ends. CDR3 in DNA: TGCGCCAGCAGCTTCGGGGGGCTTTCGGGAAACACCATATATTTT. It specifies CASSFGGLSGNTIYF.

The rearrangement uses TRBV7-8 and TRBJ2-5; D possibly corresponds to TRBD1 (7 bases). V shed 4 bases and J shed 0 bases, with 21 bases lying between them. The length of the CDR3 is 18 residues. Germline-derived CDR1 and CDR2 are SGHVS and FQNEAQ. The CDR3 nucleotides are TGTGCCAGCAGCTCTCCCCCAGGGGCAGGGGGGTACCAAGAGACCCAGTACTTC. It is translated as CASSSPPGAGGYQETQYF.

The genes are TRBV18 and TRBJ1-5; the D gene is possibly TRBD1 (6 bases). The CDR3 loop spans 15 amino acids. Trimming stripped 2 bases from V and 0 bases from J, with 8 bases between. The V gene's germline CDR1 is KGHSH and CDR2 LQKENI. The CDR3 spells CASSPGGGSNQPQHF. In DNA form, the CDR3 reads TGTGCCAGCTCACCAGGGGGCGGTAGCAATCAGCCCCAGCATTTT.

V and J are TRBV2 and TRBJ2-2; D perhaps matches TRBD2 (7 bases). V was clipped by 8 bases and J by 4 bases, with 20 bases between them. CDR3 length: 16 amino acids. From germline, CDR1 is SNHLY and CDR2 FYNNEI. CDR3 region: CASRLDGGPGTGELFF. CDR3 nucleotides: TGTGCCAGCCGATTAGACGGGGGGCCGGGCACCGGGGAGCTGTTTTTT.

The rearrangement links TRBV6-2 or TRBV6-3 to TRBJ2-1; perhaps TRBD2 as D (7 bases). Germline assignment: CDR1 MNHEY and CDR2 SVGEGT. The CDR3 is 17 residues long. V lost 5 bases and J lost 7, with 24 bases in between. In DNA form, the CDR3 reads TGTGCCAGCAGTGACTTAACTGGGGGGGCGAAAGGGAATGAGCAGTTCTTC. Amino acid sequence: CASSDLTGGAKGNEQFF.